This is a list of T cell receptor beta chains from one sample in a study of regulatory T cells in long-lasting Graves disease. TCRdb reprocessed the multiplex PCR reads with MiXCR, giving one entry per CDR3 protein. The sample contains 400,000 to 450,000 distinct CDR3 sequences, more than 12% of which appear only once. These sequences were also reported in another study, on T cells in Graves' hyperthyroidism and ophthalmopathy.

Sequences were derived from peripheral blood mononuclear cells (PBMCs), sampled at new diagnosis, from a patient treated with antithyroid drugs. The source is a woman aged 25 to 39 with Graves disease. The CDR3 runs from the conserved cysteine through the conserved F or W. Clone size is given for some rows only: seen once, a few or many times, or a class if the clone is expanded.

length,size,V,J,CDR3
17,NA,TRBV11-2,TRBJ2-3,CASSQGLGRPSTDTQYF
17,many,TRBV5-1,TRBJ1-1,CASSLDGTGLGATEAFF
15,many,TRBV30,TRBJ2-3,CAWSGGQGAGDTQYF
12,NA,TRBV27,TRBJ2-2,CASSPLSGELFF
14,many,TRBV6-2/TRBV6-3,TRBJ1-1,CASSYSGRNTEAFF
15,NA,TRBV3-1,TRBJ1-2,CASSQEPLYRHGYTF
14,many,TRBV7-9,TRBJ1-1,CASSLAEGGTEAFF
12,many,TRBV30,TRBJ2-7,CAWSGGRLEQYF
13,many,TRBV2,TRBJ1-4,CATTIGTGEKLFF
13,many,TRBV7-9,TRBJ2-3,CASGSGSTDTQYF
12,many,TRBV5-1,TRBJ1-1,CASSLSGTEAFF
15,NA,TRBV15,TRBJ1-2,CATSPGADRAHGYTF
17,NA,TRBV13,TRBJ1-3,CASSPPGTGGTGNTIYF
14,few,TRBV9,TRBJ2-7,CASSVGQYGYEQYF
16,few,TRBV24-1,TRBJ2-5,CATSVLIRDGQETQYF
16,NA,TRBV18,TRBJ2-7,CASSPFDRVVTYEQYF
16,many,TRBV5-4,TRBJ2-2,CASSPQRGANTGELFF
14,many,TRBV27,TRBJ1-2,CASSLNPRGGGYTF
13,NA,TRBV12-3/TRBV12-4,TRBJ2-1,CASSFGRSYEQFF
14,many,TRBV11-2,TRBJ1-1,CASSLLQGRAEAFF
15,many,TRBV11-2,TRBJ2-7,CASSGQSGVPFEQYF
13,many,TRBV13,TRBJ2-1,CASSFPSYNEQFF